This passage covers 25 T cell receptor beta chains from one sample sequenced in a study of persistence of HIV-infected CD4 T cells. Sequencing used immunoSEQ version 4 in survey mode. Profiled with immunoSEQ multiplex PCR; TCRdb holds only in-frame clones, not every one. The sample shows about 51,000 clones, 75% to 90% of them seen only once. Nonspecific anti-CD3/anti-CD28 bead stimulation represents the broad CD4+ T cell repertoire. Sorting selected CD4+ T cells upregulating both CD40 ligand and CD69. These receptors are not linked to any known antigen. The sample here was CD4+ T cells sorted from PBMCs after 18-hour stimulation, taken from a patient who received antiretroviral therapy. Receptors were obtained from an adult woman with HIV who was CMV-seropositive.

The V gene is TRBV15, the J gene TRBJ1-1, with TRBD1 as a possible D gene (6 bases). The CDR3 has 13 residues. The V end was cut by 2 bases, the J end by 6 bases, with 10 bases between. Per the germline V gene, CDR1 is LNHNV and CDR2 is YYDKDF (reference sequence). The CDR3 nucleotides are TGTGCCACCAGCAGATATCAGGGGTCTGAAGCTTTCTTT. Its protein is CATSRYQGSEAFF. The whole variable domain, remainder taken from reference TRBV15 and TRBJ1-1, is DAMVIQNPRYQVTQFGKPVTLSCSQTLNHNVMYWYQQKSSQAPKLLFHYYDKDFNNEADTPDNFQSRRPNTSFCFLDIRSPGLGDTAMYLCATSRYQGSEAFFGQGTRLTVV.

The chain couples TRBV18 to TRBJ2-1, with 9 bases lining up with TRBD1. Per the germline V gene, CDR1 is KGHSH and CDR2 is LQKENI. This CDR3 has 14 residues. Germline trimming cut 1 base from V and 9 bases from J; bases unmatched to any gene: 4. The DNA for the CDR3 is TGTGCCAGCTCACCACGGACAGGGGAGGGTGAGCAGTTCTTC. Translation gives CASSPRTGEGEQFF.

The chain combines TRBV2 with TRBJ2-7; 9 bases are a match to TRBD1. CDR1 and CDR2 (germline): SNHLY, FYNNEI. The CDR3 is made up of 14 amino acids. The J segment lost 2 bases and the V segment lost 7 bases, leaving 6 bases of the junction unmatched. CDR3 residues: CASIGGTGPYEQYF. CDR3 bases: TGTGCCAGCATAGGGGGGACAGGGCCCTACGAGCAGTACTTC.

The J gene is TRBJ2-6, the V gene TRBV24-1, with D uncertain. Germline CDR1 KGHDR, CDR2 SFDVKD. Trimming took off 5 bases at V and 0 bases at J, with 7 bases between the two ends. The CDR3 is 15 amino acids. The CDR3 spells CATSGSGSGANVLTF. The CDR3 coding sequence is TGTGCCACCAGTGGGAGTGGCTCTGGGGCCAACGTCCTGACTTTC.

The V and J genes are TRBV5-1 and TRBJ2-2; 14 nucleotides agree with TRBD2. This CDR3 has 15 residues. V shed 7 bases, J shed 7 bases, and the junction held 6 bases outside the gene matches. In germline, CDR1 is SGHRS, CDR2 YFSETQ. The CDR3 DNA reads as TGCGCCAGCGCGACTAGCGGGGGGGCCGGCGGGGAGCTGTTTTTT. Translated, it gives CASATSGGAGGELFF. Combining the CDR3 with reference TRBV5-1 and TRBJ2-2 gives the whole variable domain KAGVTQTPRYLIKTRGQQVTLSCSPISGHRSVSWYQQTPGQGLQFLFEYFSETQRNKGNFPGRFSGRQFSNSRSEMNVSTLELGDSALYLCASATSGGAGGELFFGEGSRLTVL.

This rearrangement joins TRBV6-1 to TRBJ1-6; weak D call: TRBD1 (6 bases). The length of the CDR3 is 18 residues. Germline lookup yields CDR1 MNHNS and CDR2 SASEGT. The ends were cut back, 3 bases at V and 0 bases at J, with 15 bases in the middle. CDR3 bases: TGTGCCAGCAGTGACCGGGACACAAGGAGCTCCTATAATTCACCCCTCCACTTT. It translates to CASSDRDTRSSYNSPLHF.

V is TRBV7-2 and J is TRBJ2-2, with TRBD1 identical over 9 bases. Trimming at V came to 5 bases and at J to 7 bases, leaving 5 bases not matched to a gene. The CDR3 has 14 residues. Germline-derived CDR1 and CDR2 are SGHTA and FQGNSA. CDR3 region: CASSERTGVGELFF. The DNA for the CDR3 is TGTGCCAGCAGCGAAAGGACAGGGGTCGGGGAGCTGTTTTTT. The whole variable domain, remainder taken from reference TRBV7-2 and TRBJ2-2, is GAGVSQSPSNKVTEKGKDVELRCDPISGHTALYWYRQSLGQGLEFLIYFQGNSAPDKSGLPSDRFSAERTGGSVSTLTIQRTQQEDSAVYLCASSERTGVGELFFGEGSRLTVL.

This chain joins TRBV5-1 and TRBJ1-4, with a possible D match to TRBD1 (6 bases). Germline V gene sequence: CDR1 SGHRS, CDR2 YFSETQ. The CDR3 covers 20 residues. Trimming shortened V by 4 bases and J by 4 bases, and 29 bases separated the two germline ends. In DNA form, the CDR3 reads TGCGCCAGCAGCGCTAAACCTCAGGGGTCCCCCAGCGAAAATAATGAAAAACTGTTTTTT. Translating gives CASSAKPQGSPSENNEKLFF. Combining the CDR3 with reference TRBV5-1 and TRBJ1-4 gives the whole variable domain KAGVTQTPRYLIKTRGQQVTLSCSPISGHRSVSWYQQTPGQGLQFLFEYFSETQRNKGNFPGRFSGRQFSNSRSEMNVSTLELGDSALYLCASSAKPQGSPSENNEKLFFGSGTQLSVL.

Only one count was recorded for this clone. The DNA of the CDR3 is TGTGCCAGCATCCGGCAGTTCTTC. Encoded protein: CASIRQFF. The chain combines TRBV21-1 with TRBJ2-1; TRBD2 reflects the table's D call only, with no check against the DNA. TRBV21-1 constitutes a pseudogene. CDR3 length equals 8 residues.

The chain has TRBV27 and TRBJ2-7, with 9 bases matching TRBD1. V shed 5 bases, J shed 1 base, and the junction held 3 bases outside the gene matches. Germline CDR1 and CDR2: MNHEY and SMNVEV (reference sequence). The CDR3 has 14 residues. The CDR3 here is CASSGQGTSYEQYF. The CDR3 bases are TGTGCCAGCAGTGGACAGGGGACGTCCTACGAGCAGTACTTC.

The rearrangement joins TRBV19 to TRBJ2-7; TRBD1 aligns across 10 bases. The CDR3 length is 16 residues. Germline V gives CDR1 LNHDA, CDR2 SQIVND (reference sequence). V shed 5 bases, J shed 3 bases, and the junction held 10 bases outside the gene matches. CDR3 sequence reads: CASSRAGDRGRYEQYF. DNA of the CDR3: TGTGCCAGTAGTCGGGCGGGGGACAGGGGACGCTACGAGCAGTACTTC. Looking up the rest from reference TRBV19 and TRBJ2-7 gives the full variable domain: DGGITQSPKYLFRKEGQNVTLSCEQNLNHDAMYWYRQDPGQGLRLIYYSQIVNDFQKGDIAEGYSVSREKKESFPLTVTSAQKNPTAFYLCASSRAGDRGRYEQYFGPGTRLTVT.

V and J are TRBV28 and TRBJ1-1; D gene unclear. This CDR3 comprises 15 residues. Per germline, CDR1 MDHEN and CDR2 SYDVKM. With 5 bases removed from V and 8 bases from J, the gap between germline ends came to 21 bases. CDR3 amino acids: CASSHLGSGESEAFF. As DNA, the CDR3 is TGTGCCAGCAGTCATCTCGGCAGCGGGGAATCCGAAGCTTTCTTT.

The chain uses TRBV7-3 and TRBJ2-1; D is possibly TRBD2 (6 bases). Per germline, CDR1 SGHTA and CDR2 FQGTGA. The CDR3 is 17 residues long. Trimming took 2 bases from V and 4 from J, leaving 18 bases between them. The CDR3 nucleotides are TGTGCCAGCAGCTTACGGAGTAGCGGCCTCCAATACAATGAGCAGTTCTTC. Its protein product is CASSLRSSGLQYNEQFF.

The CDR3 nucleotides read TGTGCCAGCTCACCAAGGGACAGGGGAGGAGATACGCAGTATTTT. Its protein product is CASSPRDRGGDTQYF. J is TRBJ2-3 and V is TRBV18; TRBD1 matches at 10 bases. This CDR3 is built from 15 residues. The V segment lost 2 bases and the J segment 5 bases; nucleotides outside the gene matches: 4. CDR1 is KGHSH and CDR2 is LQKENI in the germline V gene.

This sequence joins TRBV3-1 (or the pseudogene TRBV3-2) and TRBJ1-4; no definite D call. The CDR3 covers 13 residues. Germline V gives CDR1 LGHDT, CDR2 YNNKEL (reference sequence). With 1 base removed from V and 8 bases from J, the gap between germline ends came to 8 bases. The CDR3 here is CASSQASGEKLFF. CDR3 bases: TGTGCCAGCAGCCAAGCCAGCGGCGAAAAACTGTTTTTT.

The V gene is TRBV30, the J gene TRBJ2-7; the match to TRBD1 covers 11 bases. Trimming cost V 6 bases and J 3 bases; bases outside gene matches: 7. Germline V gene lookup returns CDR1 GTSNPN and CDR2 SVGIG (reference sequence). CDR3 length: 14 amino acids. The CDR3 here is CACSLGTGGYEQYF. The CDR3, as DNA: TGTGCCTGTTCCCTCGGGACAGGGGGCTACGAGCAGTACTTC.

This clone appeared a single time. This chain uses TRBV5-8 with TRBJ1-1; the match to TRBD1 covers 9 bases. J lost 1 base, V lost 4 bases, and 5 bases had no gene match. The CDR3 has 15 amino acids. The germline V gene encodes CDR1 SGHTS and CDR2 YDEGEE. The CDR3 region is CASSPRDRANTEAFF. Written as DNA, the CDR3 is TGTGCCAGCAGCCCCCGGGACAGGGCGAACACTGAAGCTTTCTTT.

This chain uses TRBV5-1 with TRBJ1-2, with D uncertain. In germline, CDR1 is SGHRS, CDR2 YFSETQ. The germline V and J ends were trimmed by 7 bases and 8 bases, with 27 bases remaining between them. The CDR3 runs to 16 residues. CDR3 residues: CASQPDGSRGPRGYTF. The CDR3, as DNA: TGCGCCAGCCAGCCCGACGGAAGTCGAGGACCTCGGGGCTACACCTTC.

This chain links TRBV3-1 (or the pseudogene TRBV3-2) with TRBJ2-3; no clear D gene. Trimming removed 0 bases at V and 6 bases at J, with 16 bases between. The CDR3 has 16 residues. The V gene's germline CDR1 is LGHDT and CDR2 YNNKEL (reference sequence). CDR3 DNA sequence: TGTGCCAGCAGCCAAGATCCCGGCATCCCTCGGGATACGCAGTATTTT. Translating it yields CASSQDPGIPRDTQYF.

The rearrangement uses TRBV7-6 and TRBJ2-5; 8 bases line up with TRBD2. The CDR3 is 14 residues long. J lost 5 bases, V lost 1 base, and 3 bases had no gene match. Germline assignment: CDR1 SGHVS and CDR2 FNYEAQ. The DNA of the CDR3 is TGTGCCAGCAGCTTAGTGGGCGGGGGGGAGACCCAGTACTTC. Amino acid sequence: CASSLVGGGETQYF.

This clone has just one count. V and J are TRBV28 and TRBJ1-1; D is unclear. Per germline, CDR1 MDHEN and CDR2 SYDVKM. The CDR3 consists of 13 residues. Trimming left V 2 bases short and J 4 bases short, with 8 bases between. As DNA, the CDR3 is TGTGCCAGCAGTTTAAGGGAGGTCACTGAAGCTTTCTTT. Its protein is CASSLREVTEAFF.

The CDR3 DNA sequence: TGTGCCAGCAGCAACGACCGACTAGCGGGGGCCTGGCTCACAGATACGCAGTATTTT. Translating gives CASSNDRLAGAWLTDTQYF. The chain links TRBV5-4 to TRBJ2-3; TRBD2 aligns across 12 bases. The CDR3 covers 19 residues. Germline V lookup: CDR1 SGHNT, CDR2 YYREEE (reference sequence). Trimming took 4 bases from V and 2 from J; bases not matched to a gene: 14. Combining the CDR3 with reference TRBV5-4 and TRBJ2-3 gives the whole variable domain ETGVTQSPTHLIKTRGQQVTLRCSSQSGHNTVSWYQQALGQGPQFIFQYYREEENGRGNFPPRFSGLQFPNYSSELNVNALELDDSALYLCASSNDRLAGAWLTDTQYFGPGTRLTVL.

The CDR3 region has the DNA TGTGCCAGCAGCAAGGTTACATACACTGAAGCTTTCTTT. It translates to CASSKVTYTEAFF. The V call is TRBV28, the J call TRBJ1-1; D gene unclear. V lost 6 bases to trimming and J lost 3 bases, with 11 bases between them. Per the germline V gene, CDR1 is MDHEN and CDR2 is SYDVKM. The length of the CDR3 is 13 residues.

The CDR3 bases are TGTGCCAGCAGCTTGGAGGATCGGCGGCCGGGCGGCGAGACCCAGTACTTC. The encoded protein is CASSLEDRRPGGETQYF. The rearrangement uses TRBV5-6 and TRBJ2-5; D is unclear. Trimming removed 0 bases at V and 5 bases at J, with 20 bases between. The germline CDR1 and CDR2 sequences are SGHDT and YYEEEE. There are 17 residues in the CDR3.

A single count supports this clone. The chain employs TRBV7-2 and TRBJ2-3, with 13 bases matching TRBD2. CDR1 and CDR2 (germline): SGHTA, FQGNSA. The trim removed 1 base at V and 2 bases at J, leaving 6 bases unmatched. The CDR3 extends over 18 amino acids. The CDR3: CASSLVGTSGAITDTQYF. CDR3 sequence (DNA): TGTGCCAGCAGCTTAGTAGGGACTAGCGGGGCGATCACAGATACGCAGTATTTT.